Listed below are T cell receptor beta chains from one sample, sequenced in a study of cytomegalovirus exposure and HLA in healthy donors. Produced via immunoSEQ multiplex PCR; TCRdb's table is partial and in-frame only. The data contain some 160,000 clones, around 84% of them singletons. Material for sequencing was PBMCs. The receptors shown here come from a man between 18 and 35 years old in good health and CMV-seronegative. Each CDR3 is given with its conserved first and last residue. Each record gives: V gene, J gene, CDR3 protein.

v_call: TRBV10-3
j_call: TRBJ1-2
cdr3_aa: CAISGTGTNYGYTF

v_call: TRBV6-1
j_call: TRBJ2-7
cdr3_aa: CASSLYEQYF

v_call: TRBV5-1
j_call: TRBJ1-6
cdr3_aa: CASSLGSAGPLHF

v_call: TRBV27
j_call: TRBJ1-2
cdr3_aa: CASSRTGPYGYTF

v_call: TRBV28
j_call: TRBJ2-1
cdr3_aa: CASERLAGGTSRFF

v_call: TRBV25-1
j_call: TRBJ1-4
cdr3_aa: CASSQGGEKLFF

v_call: TRBV19
j_call: TRBJ2-7
cdr3_aa: CASTQGDSPYEQYF

v_call: TRBV9
j_call: TRBJ2-1
cdr3_aa: CASSVAPSPGYNEQFF

v_call: TRBV5-1
j_call: TRBJ1-1
cdr3_aa: CASSSGQYTEAFF

v_call: TRBV19
j_call: TRBJ2-5
cdr3_aa: CASSWDIQETQYF

v_call: TRBV7-8
j_call: TRBJ2-7
cdr3_aa: CASSLGTDRGYYEQYF

v_call: TRBV6-5
j_call: TRBJ1-1
cdr3_aa: CASRRGRDTEAFF

v_call: TRBV19
j_call: TRBJ2-7
cdr3_aa: CASSKAGGLEQYF

v_call: TRBV18
j_call: TRBJ2-3
cdr3_aa: CASSPPGLATDTQYF

v_call: TRBV28
j_call: TRBJ2-5
cdr3_aa: CASSLGAGGPMETQYF

v_call: TRBV7-9
j_call: TRBJ2-1
cdr3_aa: CASSAPGLEYNEQFF

v_call: TRBV28
j_call: TRBJ1-5
cdr3_aa: CASKARVTNQPQHF

v_call: TRBV7-9
j_call: TRBJ2-2
cdr3_aa: CASSLGGTDNTGELFF

v_call: TRBV6-6
j_call: TRBJ1-5
cdr3_aa: CASSYGSGGNQPQHF

v_call: TRBV2
j_call: TRBJ2-7
cdr3_aa: CASRTSGGGEQYF

v_call: TRBV9
j_call: TRBJ1-2
cdr3_aa: CASSARGAQDYGYTF

v_call: TRBV6-5
j_call: TRBJ1-2
cdr3_aa: CASSYNTRRGYTF

v_call: TRBV6-5
j_call: TRBJ2-1
cdr3_aa: CASSPPGQVYNEQFF

v_call: TRBV6-5
j_call: TRBJ2-1
cdr3_aa: CASSYLAGGPKNEQFF